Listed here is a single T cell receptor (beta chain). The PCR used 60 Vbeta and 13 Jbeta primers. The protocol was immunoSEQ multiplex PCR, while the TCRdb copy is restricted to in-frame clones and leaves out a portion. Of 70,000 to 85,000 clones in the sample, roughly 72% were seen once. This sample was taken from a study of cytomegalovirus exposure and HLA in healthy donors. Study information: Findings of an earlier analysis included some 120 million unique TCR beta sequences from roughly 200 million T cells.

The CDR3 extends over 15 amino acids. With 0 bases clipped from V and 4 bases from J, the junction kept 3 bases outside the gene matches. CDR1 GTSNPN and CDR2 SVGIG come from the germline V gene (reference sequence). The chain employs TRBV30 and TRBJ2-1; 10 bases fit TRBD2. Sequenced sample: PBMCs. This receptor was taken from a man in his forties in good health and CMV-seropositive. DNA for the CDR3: TGTGCCTGGAGTGTACCTAGCGGGGGATACAATGAGCAGTTCTTC. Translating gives CAWSVPSGGYNEQFF.